Presented here are 4 T cell receptor beta chains from one specimen sequenced in a study of blood T cell repertoires in COVID-19. Libraries were prepared by immunoSEQ multiplex PCR; TCRdb keeps only in-frame clonotypes and omits some of them. The table has roughly 180,000 clones, 86% seen once. The material sequenced was peripheral blood. The receptors originated from a woman aged 25 to 39 with active or convalescent COVID-19.

The V call is TRBV6-1, the J call TRBJ1-5, with TRBD1 matching 9 bases. V shed 6 bases, J shed 2 bases, and the junction held 11 bases outside the gene matches. CDR3 size: 17 residues. Germline-derived CDR1 and CDR2 are MNHNS and SASEGT. The CDR3 DNA reads TGTGCCAGCAGCGAATCCTGGACAGGGGCAGGCAATCAGCCCCAGCATTTT. Translating it yields CASSESWTGAGNQPQHF.

This chain uses TRBV24-1 with TRBJ2-1; a weak D match, TRBD1 (5 bases). Germline CDR1 KGHDR, CDR2 SFDVKD. The CDR3 totals 15 residues. V lost 4 bases to trimming and J lost 4 bases, with 13 bases between them. The CDR3 region is CATSDPRSGYNEQFF. DNA of the CDR3: TGTGCCACCAGTGACCCGAGGTCAGGGTACAATGAGCAGTTCTTC.

The chain carries TRBV27 and TRBJ2-3; the match to TRBD2 covers 9 bases. Germline CDR1 and CDR2: MNHEY and SMNVEV (reference sequence). After removal of 1 base from V and 10 bases from J, the junction contained 6 bases not matched to a gene. There are 14 residues in the CDR3. The CDR3 loop is CASSLLREGVAQYF. DNA of the CDR3: TGTGCCAGCAGTTTATTGCGGGAGGGCGTGGCGCAGTATTTT.

The rearrangement joins TRBV5-4 to TRBJ2-7, with 7 bases lining up with TRBD2. This CDR3 spans 15 amino acids. The trim removed 2 bases at V and 5 bases at J, leaving 10 bases unmatched. The germline gives CDR1 SGHNT, CDR2 YYREEE (reference sequence). Here the CDR3 DNA reads TGTGCCAGCAGCTTAGCCCTGGGGGGGAGCAACGAGCAGTACTTC. It translates to CASSLALGGSNEQYF.